The 3 T cell receptor beta chains listed next were all sequenced from one sample in a study of cytomegalovirus exposure and HLA in healthy donors. The protocol was immunoSEQ multiplex PCR, while the TCRdb copy is restricted to in-frame clones and leaves out a portion. The sample lists some 110,000 clones, about 85% occurring once. The sequenced sample was PBMCs. The receptors originated from a woman aged 18-30 years in good health and CMV-seropositive.

The CDR3 here is CASSQVIDRTSGANVLTF. The DNA for the CDR3 is TGCGCCAGCAGCCAAGTTATAGACAGGACTTCTGGGGCCAACGTCCTGACTTTC. V gene TRBV4-3 combines with J gene TRBJ2-6, with TRBD1 as a possible D gene (6 bases). CDR1 and CDR2 (germline): LGHNA, YSLEER. This CDR3 has 18 amino acids. Trimming shortened V by 1 base and J by 1 base, and 14 bases separated the two germline ends.

The chain employs TRBV6-4 and TRBJ2-3, with D tentatively TRBD1 (6 bases). The CDR3 loop spans 15 amino acids. Germline V gene data show CDR1 as MRHNA and CDR2 as SNTAGT. The V and J ends lost 5 bases and 1 base respectively, with 13 bases between them. The DNA of the CDR3 is TGTGCCAGCAGTCCCTTCTCAGGGGGCACAGATACGCAGTATTTT. Translation gives CASSPFSGGTDTQYF.

CDR3: CASSDPRKGHEQFF. CDR3 sequence (DNA): TGTGCCAGCAGTGATCCTAGGAAAGGCCATGAGCAGTTCTTC. J is TRBJ2-1 and V is TRBV2; D unclear. Between the trimmed V and J ends, which lost 3 bases and 8 bases, there was a span of 14 bases. Per the germline V gene, CDR1 is SNHLY and CDR2 is FYNNEI. The CDR3 has 14 amino acids.